This T cell receptor beta chain was identified during a study of shared clonotypes between healthy human individuals. Profiling relied on immunoSEQ multiplex PCR, and the TCRdb table lists in-frame clones only, not all of them. Of 660,000 or so clones listed, 95% to 96% are singletons. A note on this clone: The antigen is unknown.

General observations from the study: Incompleteness in sorted-subset sequencing, despite large depth, was shown by rarefaction.

The CDR3 has 13 residues. Trimming left V 11 bases short and J 4 bases short, with 18 bases between. Looked up from germline, CDR1 is SEHNR and CDR2 is FQNEAQ (reference sequence). CD45RO-negative CD8 cells positively selected for CCR7 made up the naive population, which excluded terminally differentiated effector memory CD45RA+ cells. The clonotype originates from a woman aged 25 to 39 in good health. This chain links TRBV7-9 with TRBJ2-7; D remains unclear. Material: naive CD8+ T cells sorted from blood. The CDR3 region is CASRIGSAYEQYF. The CDR3 DNA follows: TGTGCCTCTAGAATTGGTAGTGCTTACGAGCAGTACTTC.